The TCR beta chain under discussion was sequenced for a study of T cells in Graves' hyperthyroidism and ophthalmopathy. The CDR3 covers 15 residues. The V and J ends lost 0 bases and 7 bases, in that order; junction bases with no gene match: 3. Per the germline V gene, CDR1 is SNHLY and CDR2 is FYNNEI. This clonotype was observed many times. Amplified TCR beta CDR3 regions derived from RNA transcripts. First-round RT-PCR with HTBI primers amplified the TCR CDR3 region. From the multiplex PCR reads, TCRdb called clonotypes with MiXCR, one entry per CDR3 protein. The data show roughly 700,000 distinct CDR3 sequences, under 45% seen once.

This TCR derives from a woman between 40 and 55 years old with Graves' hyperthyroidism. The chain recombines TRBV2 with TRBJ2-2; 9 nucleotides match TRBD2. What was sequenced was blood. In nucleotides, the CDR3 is TGTGCCAGCAGTGAAGCTTCTAGCGGGATCGGGGAGCTGTTTTTT. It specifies CASSEASSGIGELFF.